This T cell receptor beta chain was identified during a study of identical twins. Study conclusions and caveats: Cord blood beta clonotypes that were abundant carried fewer insertions, and memory repertoires showed no such trend. Out-of-frame TCR alpha sharing observed in monozygotic twins exceeded model estimates.

Trimming removed 4 bases from V and 8 bases from J, with 14 bases in between. The CDR3 covers 14 residues. Of note for this clonotype: The antigen is not known.

Each cDNA held unique molecular identifiers, and template switching gave it a universal primer site. TCRdb itself ran the 5' RACE reads through MiXCR, one entry per CDR3 protein. The sample contains a few hundred thousand distinct CDR3 sequences, just under 10% of which appear only once. These data also formed part of another study, on yellow fever vaccine responses in identical twins.

This chain links TRBV12-3 or TRBV12-4 with TRBJ1-4; D unresolved. This clonotype was obtained from a woman younger than 30 in good health. The sequencing sample was made of PBMCs. The CDR3 protein is CASSSGLPGEKLFF. CDR3 nucleotide sequence: TGTGCCAGCAGTTCGGGCCTCCCGGGGGAAAAACTGTTTTTT.